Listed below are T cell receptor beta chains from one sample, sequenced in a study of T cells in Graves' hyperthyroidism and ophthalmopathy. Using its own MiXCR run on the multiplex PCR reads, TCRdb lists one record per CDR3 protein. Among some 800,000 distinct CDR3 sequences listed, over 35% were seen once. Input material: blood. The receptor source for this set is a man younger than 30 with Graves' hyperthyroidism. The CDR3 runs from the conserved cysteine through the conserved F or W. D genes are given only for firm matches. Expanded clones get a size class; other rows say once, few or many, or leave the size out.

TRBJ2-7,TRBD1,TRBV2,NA,CASSVGTGSLYEQYF,TGTGCCAGCAGCGTAGGGACAGGGAGCCTCTACGAGCAGTACTTC
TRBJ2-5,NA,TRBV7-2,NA,CASSFVALGF,TGTGCCAGCAGCTTCGTCGCTTTGGGCTTC
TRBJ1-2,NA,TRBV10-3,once,CAISSRAENYGYTF,TGTGCCATCAGTAGTCGGGCGGAAAACTATGGCTACACCTTC
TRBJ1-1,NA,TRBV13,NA,CASSLVAGAEGTEAFF,TGTGCCAGCAGCTTAGTGGCAGGGGCAGAAGGCACTGAAGCTTTCTTT
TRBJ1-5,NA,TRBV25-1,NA,CASQEQGFGNQPQHF,TGTGCCAGCCAAGAACAGGGCTTCGGCAATCAGCCCCAGCATTTT
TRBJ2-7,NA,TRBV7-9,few,CASSKSPLEQYF,TGTGCCAGCAGCAAATCCCCGCTCGAGCAGTACTTC
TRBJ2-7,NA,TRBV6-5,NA,CASSSPTSIYEQYF,TGTGCCAGCAGCTCACCGACTTCAATCTACGAGCAGTACTTC
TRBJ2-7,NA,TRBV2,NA,CASIMDSSSYEQYF,TGTGCCAGCATTATGGACTCTAGCTCCTACGAGCAGTACTTC
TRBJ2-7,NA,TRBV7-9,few,CASSLEEPGLEQYF,TGTGCCAGCAGCTTGGAAGAACCAGGGCTCGAGCAGTACTTC
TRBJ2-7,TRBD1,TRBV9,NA,CASSVTGEVNEQYF,TGTGCCAGCAGCGTGACAGGGGAAGTCAACGAGCAGTACTTC
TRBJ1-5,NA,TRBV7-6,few,CASSSNPNQPQHF,TGTGCCAGCAGCTCCAACCCCAATCAGCCCCAGCATTTT
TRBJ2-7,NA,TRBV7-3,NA,CASSLTGHEQYF,TGTGCCAGCAGCTTAACGGGCCACGAGCAGTACTTC
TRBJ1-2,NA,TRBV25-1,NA,CASLLRRPRDGYTF,TGTGCCAGCTTACTCCGGCGCCCTCGGGACGGCTACACCTTC
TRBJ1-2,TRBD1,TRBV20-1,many,CSATGEGADYGYTF,TGCAGTGCCACCGGAGAGGGGGCGGACTATGGCTACACCTTC
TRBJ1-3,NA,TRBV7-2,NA,CASSSVAGNENTIYF,TGTGCCAGCAGCTCAGTCGCGGGAAACGAAAACACCATATATTTT
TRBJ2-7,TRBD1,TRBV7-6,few,CASSPPFRDRSHEQYF,TGTGCCAGCAGCCCCCCCTTCAGGGACAGGAGCCACGAGCAGTACTTC
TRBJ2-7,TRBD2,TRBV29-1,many,CSVEGQRGQYF,TGCAGCGTTGAAGGGCAGCGGGGGCAGTACTTC
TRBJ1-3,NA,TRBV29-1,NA,CSFISGNTIYF,TGCAGCTTCATCTCTGGAAACACCATATATTTT
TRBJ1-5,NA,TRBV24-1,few,CATSDVDSRQPQHF,TGTGCCACCAGTGATGTCGACAGTCGCCAGCCCCAGCATTTT
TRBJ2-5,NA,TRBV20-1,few,CSARDGRLGQETQYF,TGCAGTGCTAGAGATGGGAGACTGGGACAAGAGACCCAGTACTTC
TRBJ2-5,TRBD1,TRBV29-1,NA,CSTGTVRQETQYF,TGCAGCACTGGGACAGTCCGACAAGAGACCCAGTACTTC
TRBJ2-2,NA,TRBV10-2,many,CASRGGPNTGELFF,TGCGCCAGCAGAGGGGGACCGAACACCGGGGAGCTGTTTTTT
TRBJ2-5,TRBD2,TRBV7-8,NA,CASRTSGGGGKRAQYF,TGTGCCAGCCGGACTAGCGGGGGCGGGGGAAAGAGGGCCCAGTACTTC
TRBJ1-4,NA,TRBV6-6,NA,CASSSETGVEKLFF,TGTGCCAGCAGCTCCGAGACAGGTGTCGAAAAACTGTTTTTT
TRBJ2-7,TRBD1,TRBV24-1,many,CATSDPRQGVHEQYF,TGTGCCACCAGTGACCCACGACAGGGCGTCCACGAGCAGTACTTC
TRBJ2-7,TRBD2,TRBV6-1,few,CASSRLAGIAGEQYF,TGTGCCAGCAGCCGACTAGCGGGGATTGCCGGCGAGCAGTACTTC
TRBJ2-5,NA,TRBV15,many,CATSYGPETQYF,TGTGCCACGAGCTACGGCCCAGAGACCCAGTACTTC
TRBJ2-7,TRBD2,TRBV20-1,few,CSARATSGVPHEQYF,TGCAGTGCTAGGGCGACTAGCGGTGTTCCCCACGAGCAGTACTTC
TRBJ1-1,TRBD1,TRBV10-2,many,CASSEGDRATYTEAFF,TGCGCCAGCAGTGAAGGGGACAGGGCAACTTACACTGAAGCTTTCTTT
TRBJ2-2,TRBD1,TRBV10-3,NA,CASSESGTVNTGELFF,TGTGCCAGCAGTGAGTCCGGGACAGTGAACACCGGGGAGCTGTTTTTT
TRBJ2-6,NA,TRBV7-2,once,CASSSPLGARGVWSSGANVPTF,TGTGCCAGCAGCTCACCCCTGGGGGCTAGAGGAGTTTGGTCTTCTGGGGCCAACGTCCCGACTTTC
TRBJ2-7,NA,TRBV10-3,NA,CAISESSGVKPYEQYF,TGTGCCATCAGTGAGTCATCAGGGGTAAAGCCCTACGAGCAGTACTTC
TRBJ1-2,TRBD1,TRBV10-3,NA,CASSTTGGGYGYTF,TGTGCCAGCAGCACCACAGGGGGCGGCTATGGCTACACCTTC
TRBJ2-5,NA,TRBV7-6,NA,CASSSDEAQYF,TGTGCCAGCAGCTCTGACGAGGCCCAGTACTTC
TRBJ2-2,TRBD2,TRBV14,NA,CASSQGVGGRGDTGELFF,TGTGCCAGCAGCCAAGGGGTAGGCGGGAGGGGGGACACCGGGGAGCTGTTTTTT
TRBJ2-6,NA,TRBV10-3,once,CAISEGSSGANVLTF,TGTGCCATCAGTGAGGGCAGCTCTGGGGCCAACGTCCTGACTTTC
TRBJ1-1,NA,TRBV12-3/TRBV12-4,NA,CASSLSSPNTEAFF,TGTGCCAGCAGTTTATCATCCCCGAACACTGAAGCTTTCTTT
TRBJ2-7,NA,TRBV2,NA,CASSFGQHYEQYF,TGTGCCAGCAGTTTCGGCCAGCACTACGAGCAGTACTTC
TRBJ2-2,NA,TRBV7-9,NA,CASTVRQANTGELFF,TGTGCCAGCACCGTCCGACAGGCTAACACCGGGGAGCTGTTTTTT
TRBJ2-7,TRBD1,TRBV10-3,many,CAISESGQGVHEQYF,TGTGCCATCAGTGAGTCGGGACAGGGGGTACACGAGCAGTACTTC
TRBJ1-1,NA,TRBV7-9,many,CASSLGGRKSTEAFF,TGTGCCAGCAGCTTAGGGGGAAGAAAGAGCACTGAAGCTTTCTTT
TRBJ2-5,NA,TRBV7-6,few,CASSLLQGGETQYF,TGTGCCAGCAGCCTGCTACAGGGCGGGGAGACCCAGTACTTC
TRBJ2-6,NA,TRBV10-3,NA,CAIREGRGGNTEAF,TGTGCCATCCGAGAGGGCAGGGGCGGGAACACTGAAGCTTTC
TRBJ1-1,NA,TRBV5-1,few,CASSLVLGALGTEAFF,TGCGCCAGCAGCTTGGTCCTTGGGGCATTAGGCACTGAAGCTTTCTTT
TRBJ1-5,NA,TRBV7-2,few,CASSPDSLSNQPQHF,TGTGCCAGCAGCCCGGACAGTCTGAGCAATCAGCCCCAGCATTTT
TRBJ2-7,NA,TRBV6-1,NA,CASSEAVLEQYF,TGTGCCAGCAGTGAAGCGGTGTTAGAGCAGTACTTC
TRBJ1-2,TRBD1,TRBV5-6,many,CASSTNPGTANYGYTF,TGTGCCAGCAGCACCAACCCTGGGACAGCGAACTATGGCTACACCTTC
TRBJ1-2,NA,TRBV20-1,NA,CSASGGPDGYTF,TGCAGTGCTAGTGGGGGGCCCGATGGCTACACCTTC
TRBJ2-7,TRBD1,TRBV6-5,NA,CASSYVGQGSGEQYF,TGTGCCAGCAGTTACGTGGGACAGGGTTCTGGCGAGCAGTACTTC
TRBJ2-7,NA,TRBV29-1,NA,CSVEVSRGGPDEQYF,TGCAGCGTTGAAGTAAGCAGGGGAGGGCCGGACGAGCAGTACTTC